This T cell receptor beta chain was captured by sequencing in a study of T cell repertoires in aging, cancer and after chemotherapy. Amplification of TCR beta used genomic DNA extracted from peripheral blood. Trimming at V came to 5 bases and at J to 7 bases, leaving 6 bases not matched to a gene. CDR3 length: 12 amino acids. Germline CDR1 and CDR2: SGHKS and YYEKEE (reference sequence). Multiplex touch-down PCR with TRB-A/B primers amplified rearranged V-D-J TRB sequences. TCRdb called the multiplex PCR reads again in MiXCR, with one record for every CDR3 protein. The sample has approximately 4,300 distinct CDR3 sequences; about 28% are singletons.

The sample was blood. The source of this sequence is a human donor in good health. The rearrangement joins TRBV5-5 to TRBJ2-7; 7 nucleotides align to TRBD1. The CDR3 sequence is CASRPTGDEQYF. CDR3 DNA sequence: TGTGCCAGCAGACCTACAGGGGATGAGCAGTACTTC.